What follows are 26 T cell receptor beta chains derived from one specimen sequenced in a study of blood T cells in healthy people across ages (dated by TCRdb to between 2014 and 2017). The library was obtained by 5' RACE. The sequencer listed for this sample is Illumina HiSeq 2500. A second PCR of roughly 7 to 11 cycles was performed with a sample-barcoded 5' primer and a J-beta primer mix. TCRdb itself trimmed the public reads at Q25 with fastp, ran MiXCR and retained productive beta chains. Here each entry gathers all rows of one CDR3 protein and keeps the most common genes and DNA. Here the sample has around 690,000 distinct CDR3 sequences; around three fifths occur a single time. The ten top clones hold more than 35% of the sample. Sequencing was done on a sample of blood. The receptors here all came from a man aged 60 to 69 in good health.

There are a few counts of this clonotype. The chain uses TRBV25-1 and TRBJ2-5; 12 bases are shared with TRBD2. CDR3 length equals 18 residues. The germline gives CDR1 MGHDK, CDR2 SYGVNS. Unmatched junction bases numbered 8, after V lost 2 bases and J lost 1 base. The CDR3 protein is CASSEGTSGGWGQETQYF. The CDR3 coding sequence is TGTGCCAGCAGTGAAGGCACTAGCGGGGGGTGGGGCCAAGAGACCCAGTACTTC.

This sequence joins TRBV5-5 and TRBJ2-5, with D unclear. The CDR3 runs to 15 residues. Germline V gene lookup returns CDR1 SGHKS and CDR2 YYEKEE (reference sequence). Trimming left V 0 bases short and J 1 base short, with 10 bases between. CDR3 amino acids: CASSLGPTLQETQYF. The CDR3 DNA follows: TGTGCCAGCAGCTTGGGACCGACCCTCCAAGAGACCCAGTACTTC.

This chain uses TRBV29-1 with TRBJ2-1; TRBD2 aligns across 15 bases. With 6 bases clipped from V and 5 bases from J, the junction kept 8 bases outside the gene matches. Germline CDR1 reads SQVTM; CDR2 reads ANQGSEA. The CDR3 is made up of 16 amino acids. The CDR3 region is CSVGGLAGGPDNEQFF. The CDR3 nucleotides are TGCAGCGTGGGGGGACTAGCGGGGGGCCCAGACAATGAGCAGTTCTTC.

In its sample, this clonotype was seen many times. The chain couples TRBV20-1 to TRBJ2-6; TRBD2 is a possible D gene (6 bases). Between the trimmed V and J ends, which lost 2 bases and 3 bases, there was a span of 11 bases. This CDR3 is built from 15 residues. Germline CDR1 and CDR2: DFQATT and SNEGSKA (reference sequence). The CDR3: CSARPRGIGANVLTF. CDR3 nucleotide sequence: TGCAGTGCTAGACCCCGGGGGATTGGGGCCAACGTCCTGACTTTC.

The chain couples TRBV3-1 to TRBJ2-7; D not resolved. Trimming took off 5 bases at V and 10 bases at J, with 12 bases between the two ends. The CDR3 is 11 amino acids. Germline V gives CDR1 LGHDT, CDR2 YNNKEL (reference sequence). The CDR3 sequence: CASSVIGSQYF. As DNA, the CDR3 is TGTGCCAGCAGCGTAATCGGGTCCCAGTACTTC.

At least ten counts were recorded for this clonotype. The rearrangement uses TRBV6-6 and TRBJ2-5, with unresolved D. V was clipped by 0 bases and J by 5 bases, with 4 bases between them. Germline assignment: CDR1 MNHNY and CDR2 SVGAGI (reference sequence). CDR3 length equals 12 residues. CDR3 bases: TGTGCCAGCAGTTACTCGAGGGAGACCCAGTACTTC. Residues: CASSYSRETQYF.

Worth noting for this clonotype: An end of the junction differs from the germline gene, which may be a read error. The chain uses TRBV2 and TRBJ2-1; 7 nucleotides agree with TRBD2. Germline assignment: CDR1 SNHLY and CDR2 FYNNEI. This CDR3 contains 14 residues. CDR3 DNA sequence: TGTGCCACTCAGGGAGGGAGCTCCGACAATGAGCAGTTCTTC. Translation: CATQGGSSDNEQFF.

This clonotype appeared a few times. The rearrangement uses TRBV19 and TRBJ2-5, with D perhaps matching TRBD1 (6 bases). The CDR3 covers 16 residues. Deletions cut 3 bases from V and 1 base from J, with 15 bases between. Germline V gives CDR1 LNHDA, CDR2 SQIVND (reference sequence). CDR3 sequence: CASSIRDTATQETQYF. The CDR3 bases are TGTGCCAGTAGTATTAGGGACACGGCCACCCAAGAGACCCAGTACTTC.

The genes are TRBV6-5 and TRBJ2-7, with D possibly TRBD1 on 6 matching bases. The ends were cut back, 5 bases at V and 4 bases at J, with 15 bases in the middle. The CDR3 has 14 amino acids. Germline CDR1 MNHEY, CDR2 SVGAGI. The CDR3 spells CASSIQGSRYEQYF. The CDR3 region has the DNA TGTGCCAGCAGTATACAGGGTTCTAGGTACGAGCAGTACTTC.

V usage is TRBV5-1 and J usage is TRBJ2-3, with 8 positions matching TRBD1. The J segment lost 6 bases and the V segment lost 6 bases, leaving 12 bases of the junction unmatched. Germline CDR1 is SGHRS and CDR2 is YFSETQ. The CDR3 length is 15 residues. CDR3 DNA sequence: TGCGCCAGCACCCGGACAGGGAGGTGGTCGGATACGCAGTATTTT. It translates to CASTRTGRWSDTQYF.

The genes are TRBV20-1 and TRBJ1-4; weak D call: TRBD1 (5 bases). Germline assignment: CDR1 DFQATT and CDR2 SNEGSKA (reference sequence). The CDR3 is made up of 13 amino acids. With 6 bases removed from V and 3 bases from J, the gap between germline ends came to 11 bases. The CDR3 DNA reads TGCAGTGCCGTGACAGCCTCTAATGAAAAACTGTTTTTT. Translating it yields CSAVTASNEKLFF.

In this sample, this clonotype turned up many times. This chain joins TRBV20-1 and TRBJ2-7; 9 positions match TRBD2. Trimming cost V 0 bases and J 3 bases; bases outside gene matches: 9. The CDR3 has 16 amino acids. Germline V CDR1 and CDR2: DFQATT, SNEGSKA (reference sequence). DNA for the CDR3: TGCAGTGCTAGAGATCGGCTAGCGGGGCCGCGCTACGAGCAGTACTTC. This sequence encodes CSARDRLAGPRYEQYF.

The rearrangement links TRBV27 to TRBJ2-6, with D hard to call. The V and J ends lost 4 bases and 4 bases respectively, with 14 bases between them. CDR1 and CDR2 from the germline V gene are MNHEY and SMNVEV (reference sequence). This CDR3 contains 16 residues. The CDR3 is CASSSRRISGANVLTF. The CDR3 region has the DNA TGTGCCAGCAGTTCCCGACGGATCTCGGGGGCCAACGTCCTGACTTTC.

This clonotype was seen a handful of times. The genes are TRBV5-1 and TRBJ2-5; D may be TRBD1 or TRBD2 (5 bases each). Trimming stripped 1 base from V and 0 bases from J, with 10 bases between. The CDR3 has 15 amino acids. Germline V lookup: CDR1 SGHRS, CDR2 YFSETQ. The CDR3 coding sequence is TGCGCCAGCAGCTTGTTGGGACGGAACCAAGAGACCCAGTACTTC. It is translated as CASSLLGRNQETQYF.

The chain has TRBV6-4 and TRBJ2-3, with TRBD2 identical over 7 bases. CDR3 length: 15 amino acids. Germline values: CDR1 MRHNA, CDR2 SNTAGT. The V segment lost 5 bases and the J segment 2 bases; nucleotides outside the gene matches: 7. The CDR3 loop reads CASSLGGDHTDTQYF. The CDR3 nucleotides read TGTGCCAGCAGTCTTGGGGGGGACCACACAGATACGCAGTATTTT.

This clonotype came up many times. This chain uses TRBV7-8 with TRBJ2-7; D might be TRBD1 (6 bases). This CDR3 spans 13 amino acids. Trimming removed 1 base from V and 3 bases from J, with 7 bases in between. The germline gives CDR1 SGHVS, CDR2 FQNEAQ. The CDR3 loop reads CASSLGQDYEQYF. As DNA, the CDR3 is TGTGCCAGCAGCTTAGGACAGGACTACGAGCAGTACTTC.

V usage is TRBV12-3 or TRBV12-4 and J usage is TRBJ1-1, with D perhaps matching TRBD1 (6 bases). The CDR3 extends over 15 amino acids. The V gene lost 4 bases and the J gene lost 7 bases, with 19 bases spanning the gap. The CDR3 protein is CASSSPGAGIDEAFF. CDR3 nucleotide sequence: TGTGCCAGCAGTTCCCCAGGGGCCGGTATTGATGAAGCTTTCTTT.

The genes are TRBV29-1 and TRBJ2-5, with 13 nucleotides matching TRBD2. The ends lost 7 bases at V and 2 bases at J; junction bases unmatched: 7. The V gene's germline CDR1 is SQVTM and CDR2 ANQGSEA. This CDR3 is 15 amino acids long. The CDR3 DNA reads as TGCAGCGCAACTAGCGGGGGGGCCCCACAAGAGACCCAGTACTTC. Translation: CSATSGGAPQETQYF.

A few counts support this clonotype. This chain connects TRBV20-1 to TRBJ2-1; TRBD2 is a possible D gene (6 bases). This CDR3 comprises 16 residues. V lost 4 bases and J 0 bases, leaving 16 bases between the germline ends. Germline V gives CDR1 DFQATT, CDR2 SNEGSKA (reference sequence). In nucleotides, the CDR3 is TGCAGTGCTATTTTCCAGCGGGCGGGCTCCTACAATGAGCAGTTCTTC. Its protein is CSAIFQRAGSYNEQFF.

The chain carries TRBV29-1 and TRBJ2-3; 7 bases line up with TRBD2. The CDR3 runs 14 residues. V lost 6 bases, J lost 6 bases, and 12 bases stayed unmatched. In germline, CDR1 is SQVTM, CDR2 ANQGSEA. The DNA for the CDR3 is TGCAGCGTCCACTTGGGGACTAACCCCGATACGCAGTATTTT. Translation gives CSVHLGTNPDTQYF.

V and J are TRBV6-1 and TRBJ2-6; 7 nucleotides line up with TRBD2. The CDR3 is 19 amino acids. Germline V CDR1 and CDR2: MNHNS, SASEGT. The J segment lost 0 bases and the V segment lost 6 bases, leaving 14 bases of the junction unmatched. The CDR3 protein is CASRPILAGVFSGANVLTF. Here the CDR3 DNA reads TGTGCCAGCAGACCGATTTTGGCGGGGGTCTTCTCTGGGGCCAACGTCCTGACTTTC.

The chain recombines TRBV11-2 with TRBJ1-2; D possibly corresponds to TRBD1 (6 bases). V was pared by 0 bases and J by 10 bases, with 15 bases between. CDR1 and CDR2 (germline): SGHAT, FQNNGV. This CDR3 has 14 residues. In DNA, the CDR3 is TGTGCCAGCAGCTTAGACCCCAACAACAGGGACTACACCTTC. It is translated as CASSLDPNNRDYTF. Variable domain in full (rest from reference TRBV11-2 and TRBJ1-2): EAGVAQSPRYKIIEKRQSVAFWCNPISGHATLYWYQQILGQGPKLLIQFQNNGVVDDSQLPKDRFSAERLKGVDSTLKIQPAKLEDSAVYLCASSLDPNNRDYTFGSGTRLTVV.

In its sample, this clonotype was seen a few times. This sequence joins TRBV20-1 and TRBJ1-2; 7 bases align to TRBD1. CDR1 and CDR2 from the germline V gene are DFQATT and SNEGSKA (reference sequence). V shed 3 bases, J shed 6 bases, and the junction held 10 bases outside the gene matches. The CDR3 totals 14 residues. The CDR3, as DNA: TGCAGTGCTAGCCCCTATGACAGGGTCGATGGCTACACCTTC. Encoded protein: CSASPYDRVDGYTF.

The chain is built from TRBV5-1 and TRBJ1-4, with 10 bases fitting TRBD1. The CDR3 is made up of 15 amino acids. The J segment lost 7 bases and the V segment lost 3 bases, leaving 6 bases of the junction unmatched. Germline values: CDR1 SGHRS, CDR2 YFSETQ. CDR3 sequence: CASSSAGTGVEKLFF. In nucleotides, the CDR3 is TGCGCCAGCAGCTCTGCCGGGACAGGGGTTGAAAAACTGTTTTTT.

This clonotype was observed a handful of times. This chain joins TRBV12-3 or TRBV12-4 and TRBJ2-5; TRBD2 might be the D (6 bases). This CDR3 has 14 residues. V was shortened by 6 bases and J by 3 bases, with 14 bases between the two germline ends. Here the CDR3 DNA reads TGTGCCAGCAGCTCGCCGGGACTCGAAGAGACCCAGTACTTC. This encodes CASSSPGLEETQYF.

This sequence joins TRBV7-2 and TRBJ2-4; possible D gene TRBD2, 6 bases. In germline, CDR1 is SGHTA, CDR2 FQGNSA. This CDR3 region has 16 residues. Trimming shortened V by 2 bases and J by 1 base, and 12 bases separated the two germline ends. The CDR3 sequence is CASSLRAGSAKNIQYF. In DNA form, the CDR3 reads TGTGCCAGCAGCTTAAGGGCGGGGTCGGCCAAAAACATTCAGTACTTC.